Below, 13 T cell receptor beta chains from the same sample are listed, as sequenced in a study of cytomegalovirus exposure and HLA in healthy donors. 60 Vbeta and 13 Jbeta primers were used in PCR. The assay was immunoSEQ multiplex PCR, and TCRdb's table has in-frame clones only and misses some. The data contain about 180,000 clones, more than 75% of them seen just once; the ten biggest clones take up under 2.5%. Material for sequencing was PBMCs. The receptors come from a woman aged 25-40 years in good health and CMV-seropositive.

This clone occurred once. CDR3: CASTLRRSETQYF. The CDR3 coding sequence is TGTGCCAGCACCCTGAGGCGGTCGGAGACCCAGTACTTC. The chain carries TRBV7-8 and TRBJ2-5; unclear D gene. Germline values: CDR1 SGHVS, CDR2 FQNEAQ. V lost 7 bases and J 5 bases, leaving 14 bases between the germline ends. The CDR3 is 13 residues long.

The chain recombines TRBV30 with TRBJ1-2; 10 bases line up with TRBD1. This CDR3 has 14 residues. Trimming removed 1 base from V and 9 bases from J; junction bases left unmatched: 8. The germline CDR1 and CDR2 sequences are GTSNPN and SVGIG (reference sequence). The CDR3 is CAWSEYTDRGSYTF. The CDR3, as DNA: TGTGCCTGGAGTGAATACACGGACAGGGGGAGCTACACCTTC.

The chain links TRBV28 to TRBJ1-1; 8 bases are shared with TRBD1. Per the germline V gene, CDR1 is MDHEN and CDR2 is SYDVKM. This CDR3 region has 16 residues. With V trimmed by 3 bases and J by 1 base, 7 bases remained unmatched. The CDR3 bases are TGTGCCAGCAGTTTCGGGTACAGGGGGGGGAACACTGAAGCTTTCTTT. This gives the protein CASSFGYRGGNTEAFF.

The chain's CDR3 is CASSSLQGVVELFF. The CDR3, as DNA: TGTGCCAGCAGCTCACTCCAGGGGGTGGTGGAGCTGTTTTTT. The chain joins TRBV7-2 to TRBJ2-2; TRBD1 agrees at 7 bases. Per the germline V gene, CDR1 is SGHTA and CDR2 is FQGNSA. There are 14 residues in the CDR3. V shed 4 bases, J shed 10 bases, and the junction held 9 bases outside the gene matches. Using reference TRBV7-2 and TRBJ2-2 for the parts outside the CDR3, the full variable domain is GAGVSQSPSNKVTEKGKDVELRCDPISGHTALYWYRQSLGQGLEFLIYFQGNSAPDKSGLPSDRFSAERTGGSVSTLTIQRTQQEDSAVYLCASSSLQGVVELFFGEGSRLTVL.

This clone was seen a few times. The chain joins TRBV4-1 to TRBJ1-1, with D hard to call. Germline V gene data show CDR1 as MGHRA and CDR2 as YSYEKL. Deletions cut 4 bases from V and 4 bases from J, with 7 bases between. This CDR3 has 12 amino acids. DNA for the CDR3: TGCGCCAGCAGCCCCGGGTCCACTGAAGCTTTCTTT. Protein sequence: CASSPGSTEAFF.

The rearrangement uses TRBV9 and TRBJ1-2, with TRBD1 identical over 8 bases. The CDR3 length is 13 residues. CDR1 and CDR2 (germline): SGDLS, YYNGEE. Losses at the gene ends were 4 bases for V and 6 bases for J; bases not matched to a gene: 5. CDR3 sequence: CASSPGQGDGYTF. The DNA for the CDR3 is TGTGCCAGCAGCCCAGGACAGGGTGATGGCTACACCTTC.

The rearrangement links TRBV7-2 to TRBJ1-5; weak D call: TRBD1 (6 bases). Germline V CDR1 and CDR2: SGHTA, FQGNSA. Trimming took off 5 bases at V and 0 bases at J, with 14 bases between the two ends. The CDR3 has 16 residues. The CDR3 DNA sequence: TGTGCCAGCAGCCGAGGACAGATCCTTAGCAATCAGCCCCAGCATTTT. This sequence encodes CASSRGQILSNQPQHF.

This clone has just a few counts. CDR3 loop: CASSTDEGQVSGNTIYF. DNA for the CDR3: TGTGCCAGTAGTACCGATGAGGGACAGGTCTCTGGAAACACCATATATTTT. The rearrangement uses TRBV19 and TRBJ1-3, with 8 bases aligning to TRBD1. After removal of 4 bases from V and 0 bases from J, the junction contained 8 bases not matched to a gene. Germline assignment: CDR1 LNHDA and CDR2 SQIVND (reference sequence). This CDR3 has 17 amino acids.

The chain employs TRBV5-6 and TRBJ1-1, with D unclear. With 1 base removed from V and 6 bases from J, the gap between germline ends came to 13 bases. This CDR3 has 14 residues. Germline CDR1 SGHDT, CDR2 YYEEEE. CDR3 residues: CASSLRPSGAEAFF. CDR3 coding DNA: TGTGCCAGCAGCTTGCGACCCTCCGGGGCTGAAGCTTTCTTT.

In DNA form, the CDR3 reads TGTGCCAGCCGCGGGGGACAGACCCAGTACTTC. Amino acid sequence: CASRGGQTQYF. This sequence joins TRBV25-1 and TRBJ2-5; 7 positions agree with TRBD2. V dropped 8 bases and J dropped 6; count of bases not matched to a gene: 3. The CDR3 spans 11 residues. CDR1 MGHDK and CDR2 SYGVNS come from the germline V gene. The full variable domain, completed using reference TRBV25-1 and TRBJ2-5, is EADIYQTPRYLVIGTGKKITLECSQTMGHDKMYWYQQDPGMELHLIHYSYGVNSTEKGDLSSESTVSRIRTEHFPLTLESARPSHTSQYLCASRGGQTQYFGPGTRLLVL.

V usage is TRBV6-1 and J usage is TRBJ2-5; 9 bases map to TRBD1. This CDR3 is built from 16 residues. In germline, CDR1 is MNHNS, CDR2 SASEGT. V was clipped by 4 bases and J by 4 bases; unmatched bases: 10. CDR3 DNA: TGTGCCAGCAGTGGGGGGGACAGGGCGGTCGCAGAGACCCAGTACTTC. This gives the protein CASSGGDRAVAETQYF.

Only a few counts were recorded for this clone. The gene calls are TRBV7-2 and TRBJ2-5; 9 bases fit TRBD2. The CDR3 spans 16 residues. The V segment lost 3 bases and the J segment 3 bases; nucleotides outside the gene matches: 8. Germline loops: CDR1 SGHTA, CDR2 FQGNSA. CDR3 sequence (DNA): TGTGCCAGCAGCTTTCGTAGGACTAGCGTAGAAGAGACCCAGTACTTC. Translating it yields CASSFRRTSVEETQYF.

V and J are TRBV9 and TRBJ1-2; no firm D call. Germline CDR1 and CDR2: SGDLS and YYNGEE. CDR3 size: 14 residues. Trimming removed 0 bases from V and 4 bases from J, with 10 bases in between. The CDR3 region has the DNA TGTGCCAGCAGCGTAGGGTCAGAAAGCTATGGCTACACCTTC. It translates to CASSVGSESYGYTF.